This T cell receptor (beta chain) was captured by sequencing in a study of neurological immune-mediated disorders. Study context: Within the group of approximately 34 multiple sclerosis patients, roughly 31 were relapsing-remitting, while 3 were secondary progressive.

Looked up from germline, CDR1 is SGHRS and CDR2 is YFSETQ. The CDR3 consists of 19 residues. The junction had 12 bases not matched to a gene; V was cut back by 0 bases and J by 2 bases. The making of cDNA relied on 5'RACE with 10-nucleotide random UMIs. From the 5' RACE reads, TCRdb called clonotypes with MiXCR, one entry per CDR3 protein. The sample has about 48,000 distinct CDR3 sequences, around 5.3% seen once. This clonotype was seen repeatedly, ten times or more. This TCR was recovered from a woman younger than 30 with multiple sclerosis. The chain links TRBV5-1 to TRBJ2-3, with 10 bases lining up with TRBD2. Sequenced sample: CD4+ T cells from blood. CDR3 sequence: CASSLDRLAGAEDTDTQYF. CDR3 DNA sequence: TGCGCCAGCAGCTTGGATCGGCTAGCGGGGGCCGAAGACACAGATACGCAGTATTTT.